This paragraph covers one TCR beta chain sequence. These data are taken from a study of blood T cell repertoires in COVID-19. Whole-study context: Acute and convalescent COVID-19 samples came from the United States, Italy and Spain. PBMCs, B-cell-depleted T cells, or T cells were the source of the cDNA or gDNA that made up the material.

Methods used by the authors: Reference gene primer amplification gave nucleated cell count estimates. Sequencing was performed with immunoSEQ multiplex PCR; in TCRdb, only in-frame clones are kept and a portion is missing. Clonal size and the V and J genes are those of that table, whereas D and trimming came from the DNA. The profile shows over 200,000 clones, 88% of them singletons. Germline V gives CDR1 MNHEY, CDR2 SMNVEV (reference sequence). The trim removed 1 base at V and 3 bases at J, leaving 2 bases unmatched. CDR3 length: 14 residues. This TCR was sampled from a woman aged 25-40 years with acute or convalescent COVID-19. The V and J genes are TRBV27 and TRBJ1-1; 7 bases agree with TRBD1. The sequenced sample consisted of peripheral blood. CDR3 sequence: CASSLYRGDTEAFF. In nucleotides, the CDR3 is TGTGCCAGCAGTTTATACAGGGGTGACACTGAAGCTTTCTTT.